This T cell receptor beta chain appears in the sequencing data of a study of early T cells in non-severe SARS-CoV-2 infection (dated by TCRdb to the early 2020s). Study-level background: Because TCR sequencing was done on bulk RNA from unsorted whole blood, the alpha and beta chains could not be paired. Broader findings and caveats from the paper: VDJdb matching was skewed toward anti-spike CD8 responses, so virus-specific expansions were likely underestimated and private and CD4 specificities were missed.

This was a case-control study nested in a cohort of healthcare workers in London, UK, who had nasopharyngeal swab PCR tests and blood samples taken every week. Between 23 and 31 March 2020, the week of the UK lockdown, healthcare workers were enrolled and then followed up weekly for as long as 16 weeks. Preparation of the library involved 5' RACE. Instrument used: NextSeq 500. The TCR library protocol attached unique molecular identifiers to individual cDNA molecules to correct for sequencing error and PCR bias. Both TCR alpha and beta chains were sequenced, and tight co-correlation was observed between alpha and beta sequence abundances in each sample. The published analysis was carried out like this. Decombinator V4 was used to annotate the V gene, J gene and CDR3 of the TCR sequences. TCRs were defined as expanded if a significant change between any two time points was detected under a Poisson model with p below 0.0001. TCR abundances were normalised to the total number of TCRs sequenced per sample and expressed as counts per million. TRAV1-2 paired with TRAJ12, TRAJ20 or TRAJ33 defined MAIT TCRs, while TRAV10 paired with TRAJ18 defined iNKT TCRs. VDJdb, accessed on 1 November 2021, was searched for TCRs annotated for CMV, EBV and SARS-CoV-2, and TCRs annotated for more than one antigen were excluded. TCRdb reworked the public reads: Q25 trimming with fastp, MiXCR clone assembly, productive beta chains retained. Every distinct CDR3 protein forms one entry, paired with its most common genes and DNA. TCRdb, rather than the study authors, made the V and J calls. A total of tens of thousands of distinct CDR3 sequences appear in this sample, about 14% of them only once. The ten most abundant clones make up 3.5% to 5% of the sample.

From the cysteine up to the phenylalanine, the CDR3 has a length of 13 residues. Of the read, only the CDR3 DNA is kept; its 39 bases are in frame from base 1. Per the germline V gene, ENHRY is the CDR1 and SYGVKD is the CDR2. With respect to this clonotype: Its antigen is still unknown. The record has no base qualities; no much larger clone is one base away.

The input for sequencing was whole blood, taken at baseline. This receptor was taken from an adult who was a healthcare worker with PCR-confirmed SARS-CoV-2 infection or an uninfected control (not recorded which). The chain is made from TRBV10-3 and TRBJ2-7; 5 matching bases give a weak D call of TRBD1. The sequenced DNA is TGTGCGAGCAGGGAAGGCCTTAGCTACGAGCAGTACTTC. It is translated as CASREGLSYEQYF.